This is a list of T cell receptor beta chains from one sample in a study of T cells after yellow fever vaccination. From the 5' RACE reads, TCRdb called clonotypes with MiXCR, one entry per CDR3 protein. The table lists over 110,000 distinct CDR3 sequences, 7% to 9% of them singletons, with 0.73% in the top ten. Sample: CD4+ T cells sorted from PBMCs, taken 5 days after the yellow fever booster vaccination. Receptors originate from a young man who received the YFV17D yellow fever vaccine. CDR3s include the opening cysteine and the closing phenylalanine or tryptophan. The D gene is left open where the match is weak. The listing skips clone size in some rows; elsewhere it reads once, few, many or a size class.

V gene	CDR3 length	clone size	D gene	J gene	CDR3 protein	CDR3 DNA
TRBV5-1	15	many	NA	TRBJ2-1	CASSLDSGTYNEQFF	TGCGCCAGCAGCTTGGATAGCGGAACCTACAATGAGCAGTTCTTC
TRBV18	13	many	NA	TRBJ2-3	CASSRGGTDTQYF	TGTGCCAGCTCACGGGGTGGCACAGATACGCAGTATTTT
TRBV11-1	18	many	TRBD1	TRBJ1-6	CASSLAFSPDRGNSPLHF	TGTGCCAGCAGCTTAGCTTTCTCTCCCGACAGGGGGAATTCACCCCTCCACTTT
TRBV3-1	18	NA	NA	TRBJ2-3	CAFCFTRSRGATGDTQYF	TGTGCCTTCTGTTTTACACGGTCCCGGGGGGCGACCGGGGATACGCAGTATTTT
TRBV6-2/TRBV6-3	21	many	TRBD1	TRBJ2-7	CASSAGGVMGQGAHTSYEQYF	TGTGCCAGCAGCGCCGGGGGGGTTATGGGACAGGGGGCCCATACCTCCTACGAGCAGTACTTC
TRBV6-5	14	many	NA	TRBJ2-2	CASSYSKGAGELFF	TGTGCCAGCAGTTACTCGAAAGGGGCCGGGGAGCTGTTTTTT
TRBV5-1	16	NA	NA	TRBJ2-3	CASSSPGPDPTDTQYF	TGCGCCAGCAGCTCTCCGGGACCCGACCCCACAGATACGCAGTATTTT
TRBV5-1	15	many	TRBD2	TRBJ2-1	CASSNGLAGGNEQFF	TGCGCCAGCAGCAACGGACTAGCGGGAGGGAATGAGCAGTTCTTC
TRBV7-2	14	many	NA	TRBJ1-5	CASSFSGNGQPQHF	TGTGCCAGCAGCTTCTCCGGGAACGGACAGCCCCAGCATTTT
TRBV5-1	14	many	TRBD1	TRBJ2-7	CASSTPGQHYEQYF	TGCGCCAGCAGCACCCCGGGACAGCACTACGAGCAGTACTTC
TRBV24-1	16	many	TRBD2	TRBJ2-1	CATSDTSGGTYNEQFF	TGTGCCACCAGTGACACTAGCGGGGGGACGTACAATGAGCAGTTCTTC
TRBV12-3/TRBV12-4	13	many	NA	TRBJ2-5	CASRSWGEETQYF	TGTGCCAGCAGGAGTTGGGGGGAGGAGACCCAGTACTTC
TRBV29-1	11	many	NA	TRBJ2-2	CSVENTGELFF	TGCAGCGTTGAGAATACCGGGGAGCTGTTTTTT
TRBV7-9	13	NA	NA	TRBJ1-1	CASSFGVDTEAFF	TGTGCCAGCAGCTTTGGGGTGGACACTGAAGCTTTCTTT
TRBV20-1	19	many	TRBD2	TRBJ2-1	CSARVGGLAGAIRYNEQFF	TGCAGTGCTAGAGTGGGGGGGCTAGCGGGAGCCATCCGTTACAATGAGCAGTTCTTC
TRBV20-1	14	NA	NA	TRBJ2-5	CSAGPPHGQETQYF	TGCAGTGCCGGGCCGCCTCACGGCCAAGAGACCCAGTACTTC
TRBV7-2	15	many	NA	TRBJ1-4	CASSRWRGTNEKLFF	TGTGCCAGCAGCCGCTGGAGGGGGACTAATGAAAAACTGTTTTTT
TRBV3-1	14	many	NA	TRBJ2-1	CASSPGAGLSEQFF	TGTGCCAGCAGCCCGGGCGCGGGTTTAAGTGAGCAGTTCTTC